This T cell receptor beta chain comes out of a study of CD4+ T cells in melanoma. Broader study findings: Diverse differentiation states were reported for melanoma neoantigen-specific CD4+ T cells.

Repertoires were generated with immunoSEQ multiplex PCR, while TCRdb's copy carries only in-frame clones and drops some. Among about 14,000 clones listed, 60% to 75% were seen once. Regarding this clone: No antigen is known for it.

Sequences were obtained from cells from a culture (not recorded whether cultured in vitro). This TCR was sampled from a human donor with melanoma.

The CDR3 coding sequence is TGTGCCAGCAGCTTGGGAGGATTCACTGAAGCTTTCTTT. It encodes CASSLGGFTEAFF. V usage is TRBV7-9 and J usage is TRBJ1-1; D unclear. The germline CDR1 and CDR2 sequences are SEHNR and FQNEAQ (reference sequence). The CDR3 runs to 13 residues. The V end lost 3 bases, the J end lost 4 bases, and 9 bases lay between the germline ends.